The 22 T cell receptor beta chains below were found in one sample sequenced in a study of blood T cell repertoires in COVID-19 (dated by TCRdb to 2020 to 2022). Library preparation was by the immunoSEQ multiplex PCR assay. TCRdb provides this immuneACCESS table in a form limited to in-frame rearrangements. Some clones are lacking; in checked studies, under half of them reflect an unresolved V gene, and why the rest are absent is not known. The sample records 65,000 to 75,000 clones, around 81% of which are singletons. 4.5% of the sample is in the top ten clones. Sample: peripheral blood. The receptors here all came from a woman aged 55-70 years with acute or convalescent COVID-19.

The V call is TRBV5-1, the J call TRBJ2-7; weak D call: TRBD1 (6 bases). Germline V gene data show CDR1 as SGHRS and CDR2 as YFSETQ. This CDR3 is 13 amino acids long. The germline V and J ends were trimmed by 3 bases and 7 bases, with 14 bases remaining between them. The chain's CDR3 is CASSSGPRGEQYF. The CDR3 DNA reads TGCGCCAGCAGCTCGGGGCCTAGGGGGGAGCAGTACTTC.

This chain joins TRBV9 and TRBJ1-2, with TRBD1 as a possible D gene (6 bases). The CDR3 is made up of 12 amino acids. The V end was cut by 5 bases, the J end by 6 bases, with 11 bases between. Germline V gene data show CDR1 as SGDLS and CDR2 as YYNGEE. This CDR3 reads CASRPEGDGYTF. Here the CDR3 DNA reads TGTGCCAGCAGGCCTGAGGGGGATGGCTACACCTTC.

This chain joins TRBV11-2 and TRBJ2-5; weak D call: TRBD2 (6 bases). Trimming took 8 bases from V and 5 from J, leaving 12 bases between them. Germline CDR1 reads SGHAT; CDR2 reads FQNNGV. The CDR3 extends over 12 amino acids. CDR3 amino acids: CASAAGRETQYF. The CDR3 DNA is TGTGCCAGCGCGGCGGGGCGGGAGACCCAGTACTTC.

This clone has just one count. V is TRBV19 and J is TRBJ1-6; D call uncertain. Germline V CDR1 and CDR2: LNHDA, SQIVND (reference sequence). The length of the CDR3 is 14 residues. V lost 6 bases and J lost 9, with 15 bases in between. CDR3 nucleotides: TGTGCCAGTAGGAACAGCAATACGGCTTCACCCCTCCACTTT. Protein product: CASRNSNTASPLHF.

DNA of the CDR3: TGTGCCAGCAGCCTCCTACAGGGGGCAGATGGCTACACCTTC. As protein: CASSLLQGADGYTF. The chain combines TRBV3-1 (or the pseudogene TRBV3-2) with TRBJ1-2; TRBD1 aligns across 9 bases. The CDR3 has 14 residues. The germline V gene encodes CDR1 LGHDT and CDR2 YNNKEL (reference sequence). The J segment lost 6 bases and the V segment lost 4 bases, leaving 6 bases of the junction unmatched.

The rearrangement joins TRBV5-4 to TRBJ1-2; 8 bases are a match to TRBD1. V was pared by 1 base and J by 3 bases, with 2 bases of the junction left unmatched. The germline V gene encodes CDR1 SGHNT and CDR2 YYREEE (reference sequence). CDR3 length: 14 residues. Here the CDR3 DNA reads TGTGCCAGCAGCTTGATGGGACAGGACTATGGCTACACCTTC. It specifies CASSLMGQDYGYTF.

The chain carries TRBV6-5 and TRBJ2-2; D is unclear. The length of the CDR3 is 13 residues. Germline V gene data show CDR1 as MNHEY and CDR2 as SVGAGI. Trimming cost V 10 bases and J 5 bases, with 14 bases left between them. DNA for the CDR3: TGTGCCATTACGTCCCGGTATACCGGGGAGCTGTTTTTT. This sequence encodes CAITSRYTGELFF.

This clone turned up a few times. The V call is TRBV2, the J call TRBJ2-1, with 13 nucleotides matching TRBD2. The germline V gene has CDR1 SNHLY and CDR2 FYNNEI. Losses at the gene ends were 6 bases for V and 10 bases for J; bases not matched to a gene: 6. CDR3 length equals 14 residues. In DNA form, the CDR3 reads TGTGCCAGCAGATGGACTAGCGGGGGATCGGAGCAGTTCTTC. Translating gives CASRWTSGGSEQFF.

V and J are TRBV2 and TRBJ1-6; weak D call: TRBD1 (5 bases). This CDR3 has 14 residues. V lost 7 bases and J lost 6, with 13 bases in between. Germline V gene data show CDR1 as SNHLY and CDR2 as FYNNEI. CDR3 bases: TGTGCCAGCAAGGAGGGCAGGGCTAATTCACCCCTCCACTTT. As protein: CASKEGRANSPLHF.

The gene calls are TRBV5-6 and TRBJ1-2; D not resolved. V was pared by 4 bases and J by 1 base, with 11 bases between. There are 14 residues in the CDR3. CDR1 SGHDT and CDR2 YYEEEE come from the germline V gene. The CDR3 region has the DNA TGTGCCAGCAGCGACTCCGGTGATAACTATGGCTACACCTTC. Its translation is CASSDSGDNYGYTF.

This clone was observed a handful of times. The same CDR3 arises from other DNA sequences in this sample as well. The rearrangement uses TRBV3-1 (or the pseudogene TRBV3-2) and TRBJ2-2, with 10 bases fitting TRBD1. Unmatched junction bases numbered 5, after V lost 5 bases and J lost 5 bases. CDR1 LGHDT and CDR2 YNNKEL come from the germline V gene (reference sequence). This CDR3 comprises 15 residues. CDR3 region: CASSRDRGGTGELFF. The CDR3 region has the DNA TGTGCCAGCAGCAGGGACAGGGGCGGGACCGGGGAGCTGTTTTTT.

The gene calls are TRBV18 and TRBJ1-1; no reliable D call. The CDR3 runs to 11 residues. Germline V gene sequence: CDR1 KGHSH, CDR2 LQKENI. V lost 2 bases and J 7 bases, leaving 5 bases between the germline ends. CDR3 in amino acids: CASSPKREAFF. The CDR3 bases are TGTGCCAGCTCACCAAAGCGTGAAGCTTTCTTT.

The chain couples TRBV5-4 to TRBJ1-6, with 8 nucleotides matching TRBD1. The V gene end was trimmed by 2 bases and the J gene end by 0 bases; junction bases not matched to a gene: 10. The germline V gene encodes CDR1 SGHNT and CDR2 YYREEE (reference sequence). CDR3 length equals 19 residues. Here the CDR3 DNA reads TGTGCCAGCAGCTTAGGTGGAAGGACAGGGAGCTCCTATAATTCACCCCTCCACTTT. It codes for CASSLGGRTGSSYNSPLHF. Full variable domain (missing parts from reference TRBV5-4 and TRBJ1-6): ETGVTQSPTHLIKTRGQQVTLRCSSQSGHNTVSWYQQALGQGPQFIFQYYREEENGRGNFPPRFSGLQFPNYSSELNVNALELDDSALYLCASSLGGRTGSSYNSPLHFGNGTRLTVT.

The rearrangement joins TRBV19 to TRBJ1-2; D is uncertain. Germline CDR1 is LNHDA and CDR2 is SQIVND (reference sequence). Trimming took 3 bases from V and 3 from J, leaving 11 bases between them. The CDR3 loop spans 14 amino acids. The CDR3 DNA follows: TGTGCCAGTAGTATTCCGGGGAGAGACTATGGCTACACCTTC. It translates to CASSIPGRDYGYTF.

This chain's CDR3 is CASSESWGGTGELFF. DNA of the CDR3: TGTGCCAGCAGCGAGTCCTGGGGAGGGACCGGGGAGCTGTTTTTT. The V and J genes are TRBV11-1 and TRBJ2-2; 7 positions match TRBD2. Losses at the gene ends were 5 bases for V and 5 bases for J; bases not matched to a gene: 8. The CDR3 is made up of 15 amino acids. Germline CDR1 SGHAT, CDR2 FQDESV (reference sequence).

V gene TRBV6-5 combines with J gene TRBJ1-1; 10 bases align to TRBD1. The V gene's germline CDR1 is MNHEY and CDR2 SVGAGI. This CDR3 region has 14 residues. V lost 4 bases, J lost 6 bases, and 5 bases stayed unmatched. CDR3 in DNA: TGTGCCAGCAGTTCCGGGACAGGGGTTTCTGAAGCTTTCTTT. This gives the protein CASSSGTGVSEAFF.

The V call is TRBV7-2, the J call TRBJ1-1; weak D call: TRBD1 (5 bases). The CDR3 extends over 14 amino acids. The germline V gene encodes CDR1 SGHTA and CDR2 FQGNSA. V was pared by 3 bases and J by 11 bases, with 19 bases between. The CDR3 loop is CASSFEGALRRAFF. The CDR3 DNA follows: TGTGCCAGCAGCTTCGAAGGGGCCCTAAGGCGGGCTTTCTTT.

The DNA of the CDR3 is TGTGCCAGCAGTCCCCGGGAAGGAGGGGAGCAGTACTTC. This sequence encodes CASSPREGGEQYF. The rearrangement links TRBV12-3 or TRBV12-4 to TRBJ2-7; maybe TRBD2 (6 bases). V was shortened by 5 bases and J by 7 bases, with 15 bases between the two germline ends. This CDR3 has 13 amino acids.

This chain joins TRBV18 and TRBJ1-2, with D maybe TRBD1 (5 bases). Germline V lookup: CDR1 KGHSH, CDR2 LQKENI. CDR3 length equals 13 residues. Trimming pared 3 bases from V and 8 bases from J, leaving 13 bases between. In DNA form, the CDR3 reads TGTGCCAGCTCACCCCCGACAAGGGGAGGCTACACCTTC. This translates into CASSPPTRGGYTF.

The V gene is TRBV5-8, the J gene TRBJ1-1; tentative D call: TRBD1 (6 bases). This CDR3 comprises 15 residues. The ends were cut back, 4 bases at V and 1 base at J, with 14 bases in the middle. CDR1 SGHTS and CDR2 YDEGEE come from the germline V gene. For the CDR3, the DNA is TGTGCCAGCAGCGCCCTACAGGGAAGGAACACTGAAGCTTTCTTT. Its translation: CASSALQGRNTEAFF.

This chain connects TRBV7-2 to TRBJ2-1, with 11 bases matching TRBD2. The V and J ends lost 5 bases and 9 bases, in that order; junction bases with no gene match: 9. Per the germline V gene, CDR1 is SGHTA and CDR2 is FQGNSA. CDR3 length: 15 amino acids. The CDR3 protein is CASSPQTSGGGEQFF. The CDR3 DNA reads TGTGCCAGCAGCCCCCAAACTAGCGGGGGCGGTGAGCAGTTCTTC.

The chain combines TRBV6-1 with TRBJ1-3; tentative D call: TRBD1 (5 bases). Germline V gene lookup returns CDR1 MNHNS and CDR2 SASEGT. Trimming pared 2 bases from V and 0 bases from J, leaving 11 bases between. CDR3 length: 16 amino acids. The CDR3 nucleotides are TGTGCCAGCAGTGAAACAGGCGGTAACTCTGGAAACACCATATATTTT. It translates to CASSETGGNSGNTIYF.